The entry below describes one TCR beta chain. As yet, its antigen is unknown. Germline CDR1 SGHAT, CDR2 FQNNGV. This CDR3 has 16 amino acids. J was trimmed by 5 bases and V by 5 bases; bases with no gene match: 9. The PCR ran on 60 Vbeta and 13 Jbeta primers. Assay: immunoSEQ multiplex PCR; the TCRdb copy retains only in-frame clones and omits some. In the table there are over 100,000 clones, over 60% of which are singletons. The source of the sample is a study of cytomegalovirus exposure and HLA in healthy donors. This cohort consisted of healthy bone marrow donors. Study outcomes and limitations: In a later analysis, productive TCRs from donors in an Asian-associated ancestry cluster reportedly carried fewer N-insertions than the cohort mean. Later analysis demonstrated an association between a missense DCLRE1C variant and TCR beta V- and J-gene trimming.

The sequencing sample was made of PBMCs. This sequence joins TRBV11-2 and TRBJ2-3, with 11 bases lining up with TRBD1. The clonotype originates from a man aged 18 to 30 in good health and CMV-seronegative. The CDR3 sequence: CASSSLRDRGRDTQYF. In nucleotides, the CDR3 is TGTGCCAGCAGCAGCCTCCGGGACAGGGGGAGAGATACGCAGTATTTT.